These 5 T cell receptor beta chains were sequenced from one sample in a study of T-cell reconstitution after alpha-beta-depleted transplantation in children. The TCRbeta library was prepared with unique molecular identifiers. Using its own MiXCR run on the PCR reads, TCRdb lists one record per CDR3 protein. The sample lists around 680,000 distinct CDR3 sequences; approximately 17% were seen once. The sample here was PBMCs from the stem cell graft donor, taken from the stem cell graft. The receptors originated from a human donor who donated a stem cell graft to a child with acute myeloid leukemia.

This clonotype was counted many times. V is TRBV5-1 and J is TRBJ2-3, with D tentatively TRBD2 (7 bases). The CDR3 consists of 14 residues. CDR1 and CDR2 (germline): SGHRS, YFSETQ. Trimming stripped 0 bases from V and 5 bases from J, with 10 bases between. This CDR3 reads CASSLEGGQDTQYF. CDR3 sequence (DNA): TGCGCCAGCAGCTTGGAGGGGGGGCAAGATACGCAGTATTTT.

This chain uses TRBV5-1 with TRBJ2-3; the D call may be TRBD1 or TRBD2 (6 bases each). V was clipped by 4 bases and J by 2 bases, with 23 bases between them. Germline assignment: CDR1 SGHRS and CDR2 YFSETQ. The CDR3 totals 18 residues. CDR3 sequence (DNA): TGCGCCAGCAGCCTGGGGACCGGGGGCAGATTATCCACAGATACGCAGTATTTT. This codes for CASSLGTGGRLSTDTQYF.

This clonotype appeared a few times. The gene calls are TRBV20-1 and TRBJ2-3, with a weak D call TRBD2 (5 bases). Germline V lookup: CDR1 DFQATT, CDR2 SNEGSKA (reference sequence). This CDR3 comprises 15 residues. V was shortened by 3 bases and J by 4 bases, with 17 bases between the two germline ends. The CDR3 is CSARWTAEGPDTQYF. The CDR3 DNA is TGCAGTGCTAGGTGGACCGCCGAGGGCCCAGATACGCAGTATTTT.

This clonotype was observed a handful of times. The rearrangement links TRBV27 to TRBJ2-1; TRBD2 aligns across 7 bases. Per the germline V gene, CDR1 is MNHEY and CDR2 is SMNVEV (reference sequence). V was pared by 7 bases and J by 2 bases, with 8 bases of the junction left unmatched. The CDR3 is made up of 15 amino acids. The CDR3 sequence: CASIGPGLTYNEQFF. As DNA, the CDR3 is TGTGCCAGCATCGGGCCGGGACTAACCTACAATGAGCAGTTCTTC.

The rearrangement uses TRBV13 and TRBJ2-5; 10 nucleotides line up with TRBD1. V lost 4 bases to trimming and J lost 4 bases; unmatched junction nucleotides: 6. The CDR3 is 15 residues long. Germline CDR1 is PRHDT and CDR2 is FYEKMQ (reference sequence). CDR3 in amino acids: CASSYGTGAAETQYF. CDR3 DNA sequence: TGTGCCAGCAGCTACGGGACAGGGGCAGCAGAGACCCAGTACTTC.